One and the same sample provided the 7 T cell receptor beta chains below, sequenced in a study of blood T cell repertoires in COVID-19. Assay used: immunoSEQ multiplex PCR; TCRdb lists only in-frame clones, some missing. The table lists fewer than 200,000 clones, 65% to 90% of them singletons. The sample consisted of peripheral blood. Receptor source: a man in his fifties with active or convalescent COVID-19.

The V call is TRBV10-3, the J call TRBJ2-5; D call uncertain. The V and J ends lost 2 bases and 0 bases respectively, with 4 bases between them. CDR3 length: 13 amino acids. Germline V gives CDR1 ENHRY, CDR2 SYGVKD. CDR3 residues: CAISETDQETQYF. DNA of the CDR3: TGTGCCATCAGTGAGACAGACCAAGAGACCCAGTACTTC.

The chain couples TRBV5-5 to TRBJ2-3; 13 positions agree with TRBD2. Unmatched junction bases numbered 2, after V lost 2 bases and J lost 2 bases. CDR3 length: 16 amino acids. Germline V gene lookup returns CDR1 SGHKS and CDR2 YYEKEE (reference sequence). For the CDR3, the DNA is TGTGCCAGCAGCTTTGGGACTAGCGGGAACACAGATACGCAGTATTTT. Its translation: CASSFGTSGNTDTQYF.

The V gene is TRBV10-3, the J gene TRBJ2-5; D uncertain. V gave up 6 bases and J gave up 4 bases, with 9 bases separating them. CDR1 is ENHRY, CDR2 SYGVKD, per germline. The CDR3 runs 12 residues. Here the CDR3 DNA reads TGTGCCATCAGCAAGGAGTTAGAGACCCAGTACTTC. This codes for CAISKELETQYF.

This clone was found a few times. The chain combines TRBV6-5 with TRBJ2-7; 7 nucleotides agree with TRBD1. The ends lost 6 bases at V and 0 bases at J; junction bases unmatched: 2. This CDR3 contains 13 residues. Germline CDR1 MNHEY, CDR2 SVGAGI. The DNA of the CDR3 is TGTGCCAGCAGAACAGGGGCCTCCTACGAGCAGTACTTC. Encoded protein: CASRTGASYEQYF.

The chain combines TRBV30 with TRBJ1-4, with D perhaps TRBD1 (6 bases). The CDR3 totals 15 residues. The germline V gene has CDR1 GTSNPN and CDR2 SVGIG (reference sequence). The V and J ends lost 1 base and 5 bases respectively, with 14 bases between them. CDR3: CAWSALRDKNEKLFF. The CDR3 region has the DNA TGTGCCTGGAGTGCCCTTCGGGACAAGAATGAAAAACTGTTTTTT. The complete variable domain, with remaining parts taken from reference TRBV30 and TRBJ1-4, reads SQTIHQWPATLVQPVGSPLSLECTVEGTSNPNLYWYRQAAGRGLQLLFYSVGIGQISSEVPQNLSASRPQDRQFILSSKKLLLSDSGFYLCAWSALRDKNEKLFFGSGTQLSVL.

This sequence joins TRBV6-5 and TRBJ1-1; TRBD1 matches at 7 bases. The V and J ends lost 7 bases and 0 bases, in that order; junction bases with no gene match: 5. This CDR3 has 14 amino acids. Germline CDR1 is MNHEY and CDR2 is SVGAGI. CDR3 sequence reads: CASKITGVNTEAFF. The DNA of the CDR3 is TGTGCCAGCAAGATAACAGGGGTGAACACTGAAGCTTTCTTT.

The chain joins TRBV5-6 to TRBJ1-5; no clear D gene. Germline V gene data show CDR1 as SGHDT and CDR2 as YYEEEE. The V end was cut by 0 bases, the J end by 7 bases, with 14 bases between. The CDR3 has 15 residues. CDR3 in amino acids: CASSLGAEGKQPQHF. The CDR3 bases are TGTGCCAGCAGCTTGGGGGCAGAGGGAAAGCAGCCCCAGCATTTT. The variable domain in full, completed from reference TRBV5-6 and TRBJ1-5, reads DAGVTQSPTHLIKTRGQQVTLRCSPKSGHDTVSWYQQALGQGPQFIFQYYEEEERQRGNFPDRFSGHQFPNYSSELNVNALLLGDSALYLCASSLGAEGKQPQHFGDGTRLSIL.